These 27 T cell receptor beta chains were sequenced from one sample in a study of blood T cell repertoires in COVID-19. The data were produced by immunoSEQ multiplex PCR, yet TCRdb's version contains in-frame clones alone and is incomplete. The sample has roughly 200,000 clones, less than 90% seen once. The specimen sequenced was peripheral blood. The receptors originated from a man in his sixties or seventies with acute or convalescent COVID-19.

The sample holds one count of this clone. This chain uses TRBV5-1 with TRBJ2-2; 8 bases map to TRBD2. Germline V CDR1 and CDR2: SGHRS, YFSETQ. The V segment lost 3 bases and the J segment 1 base; nucleotides outside the gene matches: 2. CDR3 length: 15 residues. CDR3 in DNA: TGCGCCAGCAGCTCTGGGACTAGGAACACCGGGGAGCTGTTTTTT. Encoded protein: CASSSGTRNTGELFF.

This clone showed up just a few times. The chain links TRBV19 to TRBJ1-1, with a tentative D call TRBD1 (6 bases). V was shortened by 6 bases and J by 2 bases, with 10 bases between the two germline ends. This CDR3 comprises 13 residues. Germline assignment: CDR1 LNHDA and CDR2 SQIVND (reference sequence). CDR3 DNA: TGTGCCAGTAGCCACAGGGCTAACACTGAAGCTTTCTTT. It specifies CASSHRANTEAFF.

This clone was seen once. The V and J genes are TRBV6-2 or TRBV6-3 and TRBJ2-7; 10 bases match TRBD2. From germline, CDR1 is MNHEY and CDR2 SVGEGT. The CDR3 length is 14 residues. After removal of 2 bases from V and 4 bases from J, the junction contained 2 bases not matched to a gene. Written as DNA, the CDR3 is TGTGCCAGCAGTTACCTAGCGGGAGAATACGAGCAGTACTTC. Translation gives CASSYLAGEYEQYF.

This clone occurred a few times. J is TRBJ2-2 and V is TRBV6-5, with TRBD2 matching 12 bases. Germline V gives CDR1 MNHEY, CDR2 SVGAGI. After removal of 7 bases from V and 6 bases from J, the junction contained 6 bases not matched to a gene. CDR3 length equals 15 residues. The CDR3 nucleotides are TGTGCCAGCAATCCCCGACTAGCGGGAGCCGGGGAGCTGTTTTTT. As protein: CASNPRLAGAGELFF.

This clone was recorded once. The chain has TRBV2 and TRBJ1-4; D unresolved. V dropped 6 bases and J dropped 2 bases, with 13 bases sitting between them. This CDR3 comprises 15 residues. Per germline, CDR1 SNHLY and CDR2 FYNNEI. The CDR3 DNA follows: TGTGCCAGCAGGTTGACGGGAAACACTAATGAAAAACTGTTTTTT. It specifies CASRLTGNTNEKLFF.

As concerns this clone: At the DNA level, this CDR3 is encoded by other sequences in the same sample as well. V gene TRBV5-4 combines with J gene TRBJ2-1; 7 bases agree with TRBD2. The V segment lost 4 bases and the J segment 3 bases; nucleotides outside the gene matches: 4. This CDR3 region has 14 residues. Per the germline V gene, CDR1 is SGHNT and CDR2 is YYREEE (reference sequence). Written as DNA, the CDR3 is TGTGCCAGCAGCCTGGCGGGGGTCTACAATGAGCAGTTCTTC. Translation gives CASSLAGVYNEQFF.

The chain links TRBV7-8 to TRBJ2-1; possibly TRBD2 for D (6 bases). The CDR3 spans 15 residues. Between the trimmed V and J ends, which lost 0 bases and 6 bases, there was a span of 12 bases. Germline V gene data show CDR1 as SGHVS and CDR2 as FQNEAQ. The CDR3 DNA reads as TGTGCCAGCAGCTTAGCGGGAGGACTGGTCAATGAGCAGTTCTTC. Translating it yields CASSLAGGLVNEQFF.

The rearrangement joins TRBV7-3 to TRBJ2-3, with a possible D match to TRBD1 (5 bases). The CDR3 has 15 amino acids. In germline, CDR1 is SGHTA, CDR2 FQGTGA. Trimming cost V 4 bases and J 0 bases, with 11 bases left between them. The CDR3 loop reads CASSSDIHSTDTQYF. In DNA, the CDR3 is TGTGCCAGCAGCTCGGACATTCATAGCACAGATACGCAGTATTTT.

Here the CDR3 reads CASRLGQHNSYEQYF. DNA of the CDR3: TGTGCCAGCAGACTAGGACAGCATAACTCCTACGAGCAGTACTTC. The chain has TRBV11-2 and TRBJ2-7; weak D call: TRBD1 (6 bases). Trimming pared 6 bases from V and 0 bases from J, leaving 15 bases between. The CDR3 has 15 residues. Germline V lookup: CDR1 SGHAT, CDR2 FQNNGV.

The chain couples TRBV20-1 to TRBJ1-1; 9 bases map to TRBD1. With V trimmed by 3 bases and J by 6 bases, 5 bases remained unmatched. The CDR3 is 13 amino acids. From germline, CDR1 is DFQATT and CDR2 SNEGSKA (reference sequence). The CDR3 DNA follows: TGCAGTGCTAGTCAACAGGGGGCGTCTGAAGCTTTCTTT. Translating it yields CSASQQGASEAFF.

The V call is TRBV6-6, the J call TRBJ2-1, with TRBD2 matching 13 bases. The CDR3 contains 16 residues. The germline V gene has CDR1 MNHNY and CDR2 SVGAGI (reference sequence). V shed 6 bases and J 8 bases; nucleotides not matched to a gene: 10. CDR3 amino acids: CASRGFGLAGVYEQFF. Written as DNA, the CDR3 is TGTGCCAGCAGGGGGTTTGGACTAGCGGGAGTGTATGAGCAGTTCTTC.

V usage is TRBV19 and J usage is TRBJ2-2; TRBD2 matches at 12 bases. Germline lookup yields CDR1 LNHDA and CDR2 SQIVND (reference sequence). Losses at the gene ends were 7 bases for V and 4 bases for J; bases not matched to a gene: 7. The CDR3 has 16 amino acids. The CDR3 DNA is TGTGCCAGTACCCTGACTAGCGGGAGTTTCACCGGGGAGCTGTTTTTT. Protein product: CASTLTSGSFTGELFF.

J is TRBJ1-2 and V is TRBV19; 10 nucleotides line up with TRBD1. Germline V gene sequence: CDR1 LNHDA, CDR2 SQIVND (reference sequence). The J segment lost 4 bases and the V segment lost 5 bases, leaving 7 bases of the junction unmatched. There are 15 residues in the CDR3. CDR3 bases: TGTGCCAGTAGTTTACTGACAGGGGGCGTCTATGGCTACACCTTC. The encoded protein is CASSLLTGGVYGYTF.

The V and J genes are TRBV6-5 and TRBJ2-1; a weak D match, TRBD1 (6 bases). The V gene lost 5 bases and the J gene lost 7 bases, with 15 bases spanning the gap. Germline CDR1 MNHEY, CDR2 SVGAGI. This CDR3 spans 14 amino acids. This CDR3 is CASSQGLAENEQFF. The CDR3 DNA is TGTGCCAGCAGTCAGGGGCTAGCTGAAAATGAGCAGTTCTTC.

This clone was detected only once. The rearrangement links TRBV10-3 to TRBJ1-1; the D is unclear. V dropped 7 bases and J dropped 3 bases, with 12 bases sitting between them. The V gene's germline CDR1 is ENHRY and CDR2 SYGVKD. The CDR3 runs 13 residues. CDR3 amino acids: CAITSPPDTEAFF. The CDR3 DNA reads as TGTGCCATCACCTCCCCCCCCGACACTGAAGCTTTCTTT.

The rearrangement uses TRBV3-1 (or the pseudogene TRBV3-2) and TRBJ1-1; D is perhaps TRBD1 (5 bases). The CDR3 length is 12 residues. Germline CDR1 is LGHDT and CDR2 is YNNKEL (reference sequence). With 0 bases removed from V and 10 bases from J, the gap between germline ends came to 9 bases. This CDR3 is CASSQDRVRAFF. The DNA for the CDR3 is TGTGCCAGCAGCCAAGACAGGGTACGAGCTTTCTTT.

This chain uses TRBV28 with TRBJ1-5; 9 bases match TRBD1. CDR1 and CDR2 from the germline V gene are MDHEN and SYDVKM. This CDR3 comprises 16 residues. Trimming cost V 2 bases and J 6 bases; bases outside gene matches: 8. The CDR3 DNA reads TGTGCCAGCAGTTTAAGGGACAGGGCGGGGAGTCAGCCCCAGCATTTT. Its translation is CASSLRDRAGSQPQHF.

This rearrangement joins TRBV2 to TRBJ2-6; D might be TRBD1 (5 bases). V was pared by 4 bases and J by 0 bases, with 19 bases between. The CDR3 length is 19 residues. Germline V gene lookup returns CDR1 SNHLY and CDR2 FYNNEI. This chain's CDR3 is CASSGSLGQPRSGANVLTF. CDR3 in DNA: TGTGCCAGCAGTGGATCCTTGGGGCAACCACGCTCTGGGGCCAACGTCCTGACTTTC.

The CDR3 DNA reads as TGTGCCAGCAGACCCGAGCGGGGCCTTACGCAGTATTTT. It yields the protein CASRPERGLTQYF. The chain links TRBV12-3 or TRBV12-4 to TRBJ2-3; 7 positions match TRBD2. The trim removed 6 bases at V and 8 bases at J, leaving 8 bases unmatched. The CDR3 has 13 residues.

V is TRBV5-1 and J is TRBJ2-7; 7 nucleotides agree with TRBD1. CDR1 SGHRS and CDR2 YFSETQ come from the germline V gene. V lost 3 bases, J lost 0 bases, and 6 bases stayed unmatched. The CDR3 sequence is 15 residues long. CDR3 in amino acids: CASSSGTVPSYEQYF. CDR3 DNA sequence: TGCGCCAGCAGCTCGGGGACAGTACCCTCCTACGAGCAGTACTTC.

The chain links TRBV3-1 (or the pseudogene TRBV3-2) to TRBJ1-1, with D hard to call. The CDR3 contains 15 residues. The germline V and J ends were trimmed by 1 base and 4 bases, with 13 bases remaining between them. From germline, CDR1 is LGHDT and CDR2 YNNKEL (reference sequence). The CDR3 coding sequence is TGTGCCAGCAGCCAAGGCCCCGGGGAGGGCACTGAAGCTTTCTTT. It specifies CASSQGPGEGTEAFF.

The chain carries TRBV19 and TRBJ2-2; D is unresolved. The V end lost 3 bases, the J end lost 2 bases, and 10 bases lay between the germline ends. Germline CDR1 is LNHDA and CDR2 is SQIVND (reference sequence). This CDR3 contains 15 residues. CDR3 sequence reads: CASSIERANTGELFF. The CDR3 DNA reads TGTGCCAGTAGTATTGAGAGAGCCAACACCGGGGAGCTGTTTTTT.

The rearrangement joins TRBV7-9 to TRBJ1-3; D perhaps matches TRBD1 (5 bases). Germline CDR1 SEHNR, CDR2 FQNEAQ (reference sequence). CDR3 length: 15 amino acids. V was shortened by 4 bases and J by 4 bases, with 14 bases between the two germline ends. The CDR3 loop reads CASSYAGGDGNTIYF. The CDR3 nucleotides read TGTGCCAGCAGCTATGCCGGAGGGGACGGAAACACCATATATTTT.

The CDR3 coding sequence is TGTGCCAGCATTGGACAGGTCGCTCAGCCCCAGCATTTT. Amino acid sequence: CASIGQVAQPQHF. The chain recombines TRBV6-5 with TRBJ1-5; 7 bases match TRBD1. CDR3 size: 13 residues. V lost 7 bases, J lost 6 bases, and 6 bases stayed unmatched. Germline lookup yields CDR1 MNHEY and CDR2 SVGAGI.

This rearrangement joins TRBV3-1 (or the pseudogene TRBV3-2) to TRBJ1-2; the match to TRBD1 covers 11 bases. The germline CDR1 and CDR2 sequences are LGHDT and YNNKEL (reference sequence). After removal of 4 bases from V and 3 bases from J, the junction contained 1 base not matched to a gene. This CDR3 comprises 14 residues. CDR3 DNA: TGTGCCAGCAGCCGGACAGGGGGCGACTATGGCTACACCTTC. It codes for CASSRTGGDYGYTF.

This clone was picked up one time. The J gene is TRBJ1-2, the V gene TRBV6-5, with 7 bases that match TRBD1. Trimming cost V 4 bases and J 0 bases; bases outside gene matches: 8. This CDR3 region has 16 residues. The germline V gene has CDR1 MNHEY and CDR2 SVGAGI. In DNA, the CDR3 is TGTGCCAGCAGTTTCACCGGGGACAGACCTAACTATGGCTACACCTTC. Protein sequence: CASSFTGDRPNYGYTF.

J is TRBJ1-1 and V is TRBV5-1; D is possibly TRBD1 (6 bases). Between the trimmed V and J ends, which lost 5 bases and 3 bases, there was a span of 11 bases. This CDR3 contains 13 residues. The germline CDR1 and CDR2 sequences are SGHRS and YFSETQ. CDR3 sequence reads: CASSQGFYTEAFF. CDR3 bases: TGCGCCAGCAGTCAGGGGTTCTACACTGAAGCTTTCTTT.